Listed below are T cell receptor beta chains from one sample, sequenced in a study of response to subunit inactivated influenza vaccine. TCRdb re-analysed the RT-PCR reads in MiXCR, keeping a single row per CDR3 protein. The sample records under 550,000 distinct CDR3 sequences, 7.5% to 8.5% being singletons. Specimen: PBMCs from blood, collected roughly 24 months after vaccination. These receptors all come from a man aged 50-75 years who received an inactivated influenza vaccine. The CDR3 runs from the conserved cysteine through the conserved F or W. A D gene is named only where the DNA matches it firmly. Some rows mark clone size as missing; the rest say once, few, many or name a class of expanded clone.

J,V,D,size,CDR3,DNA
TRBJ2-7,TRBV27,TRBD2,many,CASSVLAGSYEQYF,TGTGCCAGCAGTGTACTAGCGGGCTCCTACGAGCAGTACTTC
TRBJ2-7,TRBV9,TRBD1,few,CASSPQGQGFYEQYF,TGTGCCAGCAGCCCACAGGGGCAGGGGTTCTACGAGCAGTACTTC
TRBJ1-2,TRBV5-1,TRBD1,.,CASSVSSTGENGYTF,TGCGCCAGCAGCGTAAGTTCGACAGGGGAGAATGGCTACACCTTC
TRBJ2-5,TRBV7-2,.,.,CASSLGLYQYF,TGTGCCAGCAGCTTAGGCCTATACCAGTACTTC
TRBJ1-1,TRBV5-1,.,many,CASSHDLNTEAFF,TGCGCCAGCAGCCACGACCTTAACACTGAAGCTTTCTTT
TRBJ2-5,TRBV2,.,.,CASSIAQGPETQYF,TGTGCCAGCAGTATCGCCCAGGGGCCAGAGACCCAGTACTTC
TRBJ2-1,TRBV4-2,TRBD2,few,CASSQDPSLAGVYNEQFF,TGTGCCAGCAGCCAAGACCCCTCACTAGCGGGAGTCTACAATGAGCAGTTCTTC
TRBJ2-7,TRBV30,.,many,CAWSPGLGLHEQYF,TGTGCCTGGTCCCCGGGGCTAGGACTCCACGAGCAGTACTTC
TRBJ2-2,TRBV7-2,.,.,CASSLIGVQNTGELFF,TGTGCCAGCAGCTTAATCGGGGTACAGAACACCGGGGAGCTGTTTTTT
TRBJ2-5,TRBV10-3,.,few,CAISPKDRETQYF,TGTGCCATCAGCCCCAAGGATCGGGAGACCCAGTACTTC
TRBJ2-1,TRBV7-2,TRBD2,few,CASSLETSGKYNEQFF,TGTGCCAGCAGCTTAGAGACTAGCGGGAAGTACAATGAGCAGTTCTTC
TRBJ2-3,TRBV29-1,.,few,CSVEGLTLDTQYF,TGCAGCGTTGAAGGGCTAACCCTAGATACGCAGTATTTT
TRBJ2-3,TRBV12-3/TRBV12-4,TRBD2,.,CASSSGTSGGLGTQYF,TGTGCCAGCAGCTCCGGGACTAGCGGGGGGCTTGGTACGCAGTATTTT
TRBJ2-1,TRBV7-2,TRBD2,many,CASSLVPGASGVNEQFF,TGTGCCAGCAGCTTAGTTCCCGGGGCTAGCGGGGTCAATGAGCAGTTCTTC
TRBJ2-1,TRBV3-1,.,.,CASSRGFNEQFF,TGTGCCAGCAGCCGGGGGTTCAATGAGCAGTTCTTC
TRBJ2-1,TRBV4-3,.,.,CASSQSRGASSYNEQFF,TGCGCCAGCAGCCAATCTCGTGGAGCGAGCTCCTACAATGAGCAGTTCTTC
TRBJ2-1,TRBV20-1,TRBD2,many,CSSNPRLAGAYNEQFF,TGCAGTTCCAACCCAAGACTAGCGGGAGCCTACAATGAGCAGTTCTTC
TRBJ1-4,TRBV23-1,.,.,CASSRQGWEKLFF,TGCGCCAGCAGTCGTCAGGGGTGGGAAAAACTGTTTTTT
TRBJ2-1,TRBV12-3/TRBV12-4,.,many,CASSLDRVASNEQFF,TGTGCCAGCAGTTTAGACAGGGTTGCTTCAAATGAGCAGTTCTTC
TRBJ2-7,TRBV12-3/TRBV12-4,.,many,CASSLGLLQYF,TGTGCCAGCAGTTTGGGGTTACTGCAGTACTTC
TRBJ2-2,TRBV12-3/TRBV12-4,.,many,CASSRAASNTGELFF,TGTGCCAGCAGCCGTGCCGCCTCAAACACCGGGGAGCTGTTTTTT
TRBJ2-5,TRBV28,TRBD1,few,CASSHKRTGGETQYF,TGTGCCAGCAGCCACAAAAGGACAGGGGGAGAGACCCAGTACTTC
TRBJ2-3,TRBV20-1,TRBD1,.,CSAPDRRMNTDTQYF,TGCAGTGCTCCGGACAGGAGGATGAACACAGATACGCAGTATTTT
TRBJ2-2,TRBV10-3,TRBD1,few,CAISSGTGVPGELFF,TGTGCCATCAGTTCCGGGACAGGGGTCCCCGGGGAGCTGTTTTTT
TRBJ2-2,TRBV11-2,.,many,CASTDRNTGELFF,TGTGCCAGCACCGACAGGAACACCGGGGAGCTGTTTTTT
TRBJ2-1,TRBV7-9,TRBD1,few,CASSLVRDRGHEQFF,TGTGCCAGCAGCTTAGTGCGGGACAGGGGTCATGAGCAGTTCTTC
TRBJ2-7,TRBV28,TRBD2,many,CASSPSGRAREQYF,TGTGCCAGCAGTCCTAGCGGGAGGGCGCGCGAGCAGTACTTC
TRBJ2-1,TRBV20-1,TRBD2,few,CRANTGGSRNEQFF,TGCAGAGCTAATACGGGAGGGTCCCGCAATGAGCAGTTCTTC
TRBJ2-1,TRBV27,TRBD2,many,CASSLSGGVSNEQFF,TGTGCCAGCTCGCTCAGCGGGGGGGTATCCAATGAGCAGTTCTTC
TRBJ2-1,TRBV11-2,.,many,CASSPSGISSEEQFF,TGTGCCAGCAGCCCTTCAGGGATTAGTAGTGAGGAGCAGTTCTTC
TRBJ1-3,TRBV4-3,TRBD1,many,CASSPDRGGGNTIYF,TGCGCCAGCAGCCCCGACAGGGGTGGTGGAAACACCATATATTTT
TRBJ1-1,TRBV6-5,.,few,CASSYLGRGNTEAFF,TGTGCCAGCAGCTACTTAGGACGGGGAAACACTGAAGCTTTCTTT
TRBJ2-1,TRBV5-1,.,many,CASSLLDEQFF,TGTGCCAGCAGCTTATTAGATGAGCAGTTCTTC
TRBJ2-7,TRBV4-2,TRBD2,.,CASSQDQSPSGVHEQYF,TGTGCCAGCAGCCAAGATCAATCTCCTAGCGGGGTCCACGAGCAGTACTTC
TRBJ1-2,TRBV5-6,.,.,CASSTVLSGGGTSGYTF,TGTGCCAGCAGCACGGTACTCTCTGGCGGGGGCACTAGTGGCTACACCTTC
TRBJ2-3,TRBV5-1,.,.,CASSTQGGTDTQYF,TGCGCCAGCAGCACCCAAGGAGGCACAGATACGCAGTATTTT
TRBJ2-7,TRBV24-1,.,few,CATSDPGGGDEQYF,TGTGCCACCAGTGACCCCGGCGGGGGCGACGAGCAGTACTTC
TRBJ1-1,TRBV2,TRBD1,.,CASSVQGGTEAFF,TGTGCCAGCAGTGTGCAGGGGGGGACTGAAGCTTTCTTT
TRBJ1-5,TRBV28,.,.,CACSQGSRFLGNQPQHF,TGTGCCTGCTCACAGGGAAGTCGATTCCTAGGCAATCAGCCCCAGCATTTT
TRBJ2-2,TRBV27,TRBD2,.,CASSRLAGNRASGELFF,TGTGCCAGCAGTCGACTAGCGGGGAATAGAGCGTCCGGGGAGCTGTTTTTT
TRBJ2-1,TRBV7-9,TRBD2,.,CASSTSRRGGRDNEQFF,TGTGCCAGCAGCACTTCTAGGCGGGGGGGCCGTGACAATGAGCAGTTCTTC
TRBJ1-1,TRBV7-4,.,.,CASSSPAGSTEAFF,TGTGCCAGCAGCTCCCCCGCGGGGAGCACTGAAGCTTTCTTT
TRBJ2-7,TRBV10-3,.,many,CAISARSTEQYF,TGTGCCATCAGTGCCCGTTCTACCGAGCAGTACTTC
TRBJ2-3,TRBV7-2,.,.,CASMSTETDTQYF,TGTGCCAGCATGTCAACAGAAACAGATACGCAGTATTTT
TRBJ2-1,TRBV4-1,TRBD1,many,CASSQVGQGNEQFF,TGCGCCAGCAGCCAAGTTGGACAGGGGAATGAGCAGTTCTTC
TRBJ1-2,TRBV5-1,.,few,CASSWGAENGYTF,TGCGCCAGCAGCTGGGGGGCGGAAAACGGCTACACCTTC
TRBJ2-4,TRBV20-1,TRBD1,few,CSARGDRGAKNIQYF,TGCAGTGCTAGAGGGGACAGGGGAGCCAAAAACATTCAGTACTTC
TRBJ1-1,TRBV20-1,.,many,CSASPGAYTEAFF,TGCAGTGCTAGCCCAGGGGCGTACACTGAAGCTTTCTTT
TRBJ1-1,TRBV27,.,.,CASSLSGQTEAFF,TGTGCCAGCAGTTTATCGGGGCAGACTGAAGCTTTCTTT